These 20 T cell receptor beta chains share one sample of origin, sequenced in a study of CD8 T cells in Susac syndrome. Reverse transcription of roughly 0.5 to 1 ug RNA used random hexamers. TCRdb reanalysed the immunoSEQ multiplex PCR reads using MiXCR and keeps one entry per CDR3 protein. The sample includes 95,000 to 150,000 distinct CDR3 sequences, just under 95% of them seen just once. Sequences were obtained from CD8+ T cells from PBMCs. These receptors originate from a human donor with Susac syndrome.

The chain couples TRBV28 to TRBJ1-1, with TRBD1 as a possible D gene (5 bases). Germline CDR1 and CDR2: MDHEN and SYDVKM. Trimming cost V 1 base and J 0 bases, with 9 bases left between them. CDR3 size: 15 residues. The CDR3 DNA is TGTGCCAGCAGTTTATCCCCAGGGATGAACACTGAAGCTTTCTTT. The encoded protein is CASSLSPGMNTEAFF.

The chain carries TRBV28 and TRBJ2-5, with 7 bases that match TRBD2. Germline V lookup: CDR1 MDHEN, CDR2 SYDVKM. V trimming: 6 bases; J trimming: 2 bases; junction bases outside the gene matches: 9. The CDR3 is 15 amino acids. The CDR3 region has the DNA TGTGCCAGCAGCCAGAGAGCGGGGAAGCAAGAGACCCAGTACTTC. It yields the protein CASSQRAGKQETQYF.

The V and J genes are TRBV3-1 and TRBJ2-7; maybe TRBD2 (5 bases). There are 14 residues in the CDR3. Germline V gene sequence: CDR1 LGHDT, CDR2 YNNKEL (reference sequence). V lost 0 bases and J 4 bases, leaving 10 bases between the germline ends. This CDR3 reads CASSQDSDYYEQYF. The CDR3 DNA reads TGTGCCAGCAGCCAAGATTCCGACTATTACGAGCAGTACTTC.

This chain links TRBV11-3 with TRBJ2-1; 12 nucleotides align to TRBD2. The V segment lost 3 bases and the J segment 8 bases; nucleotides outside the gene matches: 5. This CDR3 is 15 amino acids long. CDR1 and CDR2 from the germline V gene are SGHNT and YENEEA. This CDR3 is CASSFGLAGSDEQFF. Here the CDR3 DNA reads TGTGCCAGCAGCTTTGGACTAGCGGGATCGGATGAGCAGTTCTTC.

As DNA, the CDR3 is TGTGCCAGCTCAGGGGGCGAGGGCACTGAAGCTTTCTTT. This translates into CASSGGEGTEAFF. The chain recombines TRBV7-6 with TRBJ1-1, with 8 bases fitting TRBD1. The CDR3 spans 13 residues. Germline V gene data show CDR1 as SGHVS and CDR2 as FNYEAQ. With V trimmed by 8 bases and J by 4 bases, 6 bases remained unmatched.

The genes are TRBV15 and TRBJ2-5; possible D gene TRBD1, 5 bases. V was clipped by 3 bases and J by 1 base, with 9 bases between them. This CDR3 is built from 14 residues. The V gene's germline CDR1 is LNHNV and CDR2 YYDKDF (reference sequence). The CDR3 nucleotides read TGTGCCACCAGCAGGGACACCCGCCAAGAGACCCAGTACTTC. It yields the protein CATSRDTRQETQYF.

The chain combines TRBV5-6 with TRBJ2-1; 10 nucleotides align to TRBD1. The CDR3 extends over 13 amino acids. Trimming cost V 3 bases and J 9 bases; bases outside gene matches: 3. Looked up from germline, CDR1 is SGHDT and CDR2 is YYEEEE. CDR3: CASSWGDRGEQFF. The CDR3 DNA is TGTGCCAGCAGCTGGGGGGACAGGGGTGAGCAGTTCTTC. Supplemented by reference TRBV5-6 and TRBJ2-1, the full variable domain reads DAGVTQSPTHLIKTRGQQVTLRCSPKSGHDTVSWYQQALGQGPQFIFQYYEEEERQRGNFPDRFSGHQFPNYSSELNVNALLLGDSALYLCASSWGDRGEQFFGPGTRLTVL.

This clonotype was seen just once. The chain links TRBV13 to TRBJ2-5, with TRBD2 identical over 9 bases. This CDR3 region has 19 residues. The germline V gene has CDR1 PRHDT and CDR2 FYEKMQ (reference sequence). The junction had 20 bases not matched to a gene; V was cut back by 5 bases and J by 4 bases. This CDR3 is CASSIQYGGSGSSGETQYF. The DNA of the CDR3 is TGTGCCAGCAGCATTCAATATGGTGGTAGCGGGAGTTCAGGAGAGACCCAGTACTTC.

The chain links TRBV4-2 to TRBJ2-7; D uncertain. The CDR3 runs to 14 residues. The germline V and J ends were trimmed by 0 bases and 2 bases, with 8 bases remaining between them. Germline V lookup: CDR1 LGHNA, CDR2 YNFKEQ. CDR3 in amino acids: CASSQETLAYEQYF. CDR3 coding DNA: TGTGCCAGCAGCCAAGAGACCTTGGCCTACGAGCAGTACTTC.

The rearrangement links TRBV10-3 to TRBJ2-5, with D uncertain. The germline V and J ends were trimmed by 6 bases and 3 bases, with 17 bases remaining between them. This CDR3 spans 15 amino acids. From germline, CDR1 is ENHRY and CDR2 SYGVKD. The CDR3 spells CAIRGIDMKEETQYF. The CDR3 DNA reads TGTGCCATCAGGGGAATTGACATGAAGGAAGAGACCCAGTACTTC.

CDR3 sequence (DNA): TGTGCCAGCAGTTTCAGGCCGAATCCTGAAGCTTTCTTT. This translates into CASSFRPNPEAFF. The chain employs TRBV12-3 or TRBV12-4 and TRBJ1-1; D gene uncertain. Deletions cut 3 bases from V and 6 bases from J, with 11 bases between. The CDR3 contains 13 residues.

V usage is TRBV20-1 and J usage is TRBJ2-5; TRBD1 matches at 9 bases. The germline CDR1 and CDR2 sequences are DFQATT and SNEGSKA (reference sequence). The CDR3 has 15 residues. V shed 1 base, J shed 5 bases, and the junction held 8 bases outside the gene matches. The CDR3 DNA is TGCAGTGCTAGAGCCCCACAGGGGGCCAGGGAGACCCAGTACTTC. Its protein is CSARAPQGARETQYF.

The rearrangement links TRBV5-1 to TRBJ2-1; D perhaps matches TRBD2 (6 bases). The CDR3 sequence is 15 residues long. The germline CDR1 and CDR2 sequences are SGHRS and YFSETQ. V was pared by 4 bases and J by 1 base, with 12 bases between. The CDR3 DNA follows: TGCGCCAGCAGCGGAGGGACTCAATCCTACAATGAGCAGTTCTTC. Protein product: CASSGGTQSYNEQFF.

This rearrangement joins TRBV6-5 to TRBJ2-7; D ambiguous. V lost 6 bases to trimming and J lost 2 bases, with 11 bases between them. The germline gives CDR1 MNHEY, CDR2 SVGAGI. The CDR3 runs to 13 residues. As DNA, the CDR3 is TGTGCCAGCAGCCCAAACGTCGCCTACGAGCAGTACTTC. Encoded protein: CASSPNVAYEQYF.

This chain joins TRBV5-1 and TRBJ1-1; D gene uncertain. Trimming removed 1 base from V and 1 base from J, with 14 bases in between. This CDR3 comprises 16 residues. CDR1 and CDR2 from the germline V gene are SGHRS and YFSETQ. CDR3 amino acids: CASSLTRLGPNTEAFF. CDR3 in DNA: TGCGCCAGCAGCTTGACCCGGTTGGGCCCGAACACTGAAGCTTTCTTT.

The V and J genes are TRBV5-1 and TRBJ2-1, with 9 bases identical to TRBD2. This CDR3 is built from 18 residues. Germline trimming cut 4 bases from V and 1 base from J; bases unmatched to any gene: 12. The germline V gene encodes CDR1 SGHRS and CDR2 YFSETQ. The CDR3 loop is CASSTVGLAGPSYNEQFF. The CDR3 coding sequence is TGCGCCAGCAGCACTGTAGGCCTAGCGGGGCCTTCCTACAATGAGCAGTTCTTC.

The CDR3 region has the DNA TGCAGCGTTGAAGATTGGACGTCGGGGAACGAGCAGTACTTC. It codes for CSVEDWTSGNEQYF. The chain uses TRBV29-1 and TRBJ2-7; D may be TRBD2 (5 bases). Germline-derived CDR1 and CDR2 are SQVTM and ANQGSEA. The V and J ends lost 0 bases and 5 bases respectively, with 14 bases between them. The CDR3 loop spans 14 amino acids.

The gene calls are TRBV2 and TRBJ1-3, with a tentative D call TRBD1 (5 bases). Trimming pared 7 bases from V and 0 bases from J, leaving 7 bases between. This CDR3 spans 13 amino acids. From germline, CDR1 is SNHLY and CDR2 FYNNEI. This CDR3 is CASMGGSGNTIYF. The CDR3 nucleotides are TGTGCCAGCATGGGGGGCTCTGGAAACACCATATATTTT.

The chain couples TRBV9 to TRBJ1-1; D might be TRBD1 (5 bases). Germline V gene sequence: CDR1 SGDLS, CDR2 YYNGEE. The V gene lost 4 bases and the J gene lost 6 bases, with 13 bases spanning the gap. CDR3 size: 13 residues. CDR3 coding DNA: TGTGCCAGCAGCCCCGGTGGGGCCGCTGAAGCTTTCTTT. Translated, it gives CASSPGGAAEAFF.

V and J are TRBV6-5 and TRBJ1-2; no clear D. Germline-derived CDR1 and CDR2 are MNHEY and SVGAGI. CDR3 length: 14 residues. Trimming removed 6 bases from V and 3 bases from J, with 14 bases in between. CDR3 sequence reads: CASSAGPGYYGYTF. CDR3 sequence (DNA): TGTGCCAGCAGCGCCGGCCCCGGGTACTATGGCTACACCTTC.